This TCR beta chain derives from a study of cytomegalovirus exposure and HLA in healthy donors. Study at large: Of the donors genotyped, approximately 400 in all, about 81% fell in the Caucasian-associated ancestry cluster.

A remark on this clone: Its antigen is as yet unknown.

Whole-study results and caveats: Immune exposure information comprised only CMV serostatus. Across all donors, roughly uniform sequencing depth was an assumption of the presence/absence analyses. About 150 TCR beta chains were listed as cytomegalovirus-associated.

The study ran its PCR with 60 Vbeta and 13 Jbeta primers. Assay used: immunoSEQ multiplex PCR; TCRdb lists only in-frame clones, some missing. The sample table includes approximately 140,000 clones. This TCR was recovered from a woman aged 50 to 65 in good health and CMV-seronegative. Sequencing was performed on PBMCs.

The CDR3 DNA reads TGTGCCAGCAGCTCAACAGGGAGGGCCCAAGCTTTCTTT. Its protein product is CASSSTGRAQAFF. The V call is TRBV7-9, the J call TRBJ1-1, with D tentatively TRBD1 (6 bases). Germline V CDR1 and CDR2: SEHNR, FQNEAQ (reference sequence). The CDR3 loop spans 13 amino acids. V was trimmed by 4 bases and J by 9 bases, leaving 15 bases between them.